Below, one T cell receptor beta chain is given with its context. Antigen: not known. V was cut by 2 bases and J by 5 bases, with 22 bases left in between. The CDR3 spans 17 residues. Germline V CDR1 and CDR2: MNHEY, SVGAGI. TCRdb passed the reads through MiXCR, listing each CDR3 protein once. The sample consists of about 830,000 distinct CDR3 sequences, about 31% of them appearing once. This entry belongs to a study of T cell repertoires in cytomegalovirus infection. Study overall: Use of recently identified HLA-C-restricted and well-studied HLA-B-restricted CMV epitopes was part of the study.

General study findings and limits: CMV-specific TCR beta clonotypes restricted by HLA-C were the ones dominating the ex vivo response.

The TCR sequence derives from a human donor in good health (CMV status not recorded). Some clones in this sample may be carry-over from other donors' samples. The sequenced sample was cultured CD8+ T cells from PBMCs, obtained from culture after CMV antigen stimulation. The rearrangement uses TRBV6-5 and TRBJ2-7, with a possible D match to TRBD2 (5 bases). The CDR3 here is CASSYNPWGEVFHEQYF. The CDR3 nucleotides are TGTGCCAGCAGTTACAACCCTTGGGGAGAGGTTTTCCACGAGCAGTACTTC.